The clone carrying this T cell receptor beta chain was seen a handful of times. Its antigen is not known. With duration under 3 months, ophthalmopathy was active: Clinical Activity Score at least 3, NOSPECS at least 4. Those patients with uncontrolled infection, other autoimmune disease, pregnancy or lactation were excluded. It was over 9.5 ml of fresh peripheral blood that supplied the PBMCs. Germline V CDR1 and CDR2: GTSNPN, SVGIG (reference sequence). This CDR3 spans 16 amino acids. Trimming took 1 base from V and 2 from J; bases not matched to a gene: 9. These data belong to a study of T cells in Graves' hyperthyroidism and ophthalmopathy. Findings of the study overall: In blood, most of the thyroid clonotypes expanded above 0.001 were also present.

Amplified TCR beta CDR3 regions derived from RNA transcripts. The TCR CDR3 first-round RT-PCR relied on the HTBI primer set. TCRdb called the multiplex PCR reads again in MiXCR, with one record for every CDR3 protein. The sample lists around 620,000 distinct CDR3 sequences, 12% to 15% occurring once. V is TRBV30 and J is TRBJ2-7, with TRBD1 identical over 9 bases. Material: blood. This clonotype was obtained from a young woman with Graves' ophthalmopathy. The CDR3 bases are TGTGCCTGGAGTGACCCCAAGGACAGGGGTACCTACGAGCAGTACTTC. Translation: CAWSDPKDRGTYEQYF.